This TCR beta chain was observed in a study of beta chain features in type 1 diabetes. Looking at the study overall: Examined across all samples were 90 million to 130 million sorted cells.

Sequenced material consisted of expressed TCRB transcripts (all of the isolated RNA was reverse transcribed). TCRdb keeps only in-frame clones here, not all; method: immunoSEQ multiplex PCR. This table has roughly 25,000 clones, about 72% appearing once. Findings and limits, study-wide: Resolution of whether HLA type affects TCRB rearrangement was not achieved here.

CDR3 length equals 14 residues. Germline-derived CDR1 and CDR2 are LNHDA and SQIVND (reference sequence). The ends were cut back, 5 bases at V and 2 bases at J, with 13 bases in the middle. Blood was drawn once from each donor into heparinised tubes. The draws averaged about 110 mL. This clone has a handful of counts. The target antigen is unknown. Sequenced input: Tregs from blood. The sequence was collected from a woman in her thirties or forties in good health. The chain recombines TRBV19 with TRBJ2-7; unclear D gene. For the CDR3, the DNA is TGTGCCAGTAGTTCACAGTCGGATCCCTACGAGCAGTACTTC. It encodes CASSSQSDPYEQYF. Full variable domain (rest looked up from reference TRBV19 and TRBJ2-7): DGGITQSPKYLFRKEGQNVTLSCEQNLNHDAMYWYRQDPGQGLRLIYYSQIVNDFQKGDIAEGYSVSREKKESFPLTVTSAQKNPTAFYLCASSSQSDPYEQYFGPGTRLTVT.